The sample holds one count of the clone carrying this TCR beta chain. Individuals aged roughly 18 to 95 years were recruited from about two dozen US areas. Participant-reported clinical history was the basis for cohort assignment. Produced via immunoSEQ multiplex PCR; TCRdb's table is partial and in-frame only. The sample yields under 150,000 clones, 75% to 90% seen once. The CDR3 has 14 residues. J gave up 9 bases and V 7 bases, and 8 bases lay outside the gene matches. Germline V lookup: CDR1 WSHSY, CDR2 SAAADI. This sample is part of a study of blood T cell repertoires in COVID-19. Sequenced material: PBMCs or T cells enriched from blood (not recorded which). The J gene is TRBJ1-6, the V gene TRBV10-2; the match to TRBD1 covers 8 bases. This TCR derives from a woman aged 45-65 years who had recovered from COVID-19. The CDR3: CASIGQGGFSPLHF. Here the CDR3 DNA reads TGCGCCAGCATCGGACAGGGAGGATTTTCACCCCTCCACTTT.